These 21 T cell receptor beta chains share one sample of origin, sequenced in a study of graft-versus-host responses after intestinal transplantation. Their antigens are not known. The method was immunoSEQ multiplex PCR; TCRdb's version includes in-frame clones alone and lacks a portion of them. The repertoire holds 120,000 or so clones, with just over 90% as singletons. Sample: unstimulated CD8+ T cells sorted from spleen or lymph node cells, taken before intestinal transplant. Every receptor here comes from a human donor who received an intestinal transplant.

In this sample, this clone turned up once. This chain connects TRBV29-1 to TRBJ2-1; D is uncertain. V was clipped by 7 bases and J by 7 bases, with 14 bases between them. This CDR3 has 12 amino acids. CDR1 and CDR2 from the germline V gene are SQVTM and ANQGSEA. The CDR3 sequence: CSAWAKGNEQFF. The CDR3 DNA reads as TGCAGCGCGTGGGCGAAAGGGAATGAGCAGTTCTTC.

The CDR3: CASSSGTRLQETQYF. Here the CDR3 DNA reads TGTGCCAGCAGCTCCGGGACTCGTCTTCAAGAGACCCAGTACTTC. The chain combines TRBV5-5 with TRBJ2-5; possible D gene TRBD2, 6 bases. Looked up from germline, CDR1 is SGHKS and CDR2 is YYEKEE (reference sequence). This CDR3 comprises 15 residues. V lost 3 bases to trimming and J lost 2 bases, with 14 bases between them.

The CDR3 sequence: CASSYSPVDTQYF. CDR3 nucleotide sequence: TGTGCCAGCAGTTACTCGCCAGTAGATACGCAGTATTTT. V and J are TRBV6-5 and TRBJ2-3; D not resolved. Trimming took off 0 bases at V and 5 bases at J, with 6 bases between the two ends. Germline CDR1 is MNHEY and CDR2 is SVGAGI. The CDR3 is 13 amino acids.

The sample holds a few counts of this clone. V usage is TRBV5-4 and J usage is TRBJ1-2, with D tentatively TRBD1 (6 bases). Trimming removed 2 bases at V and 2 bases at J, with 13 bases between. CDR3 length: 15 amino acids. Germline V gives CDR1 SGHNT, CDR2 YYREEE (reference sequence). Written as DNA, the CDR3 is TGTGCCAGCAGCTTCCTCGGACAGCGAAACTATGGCTACACCTTC. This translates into CASSFLGQRNYGYTF.

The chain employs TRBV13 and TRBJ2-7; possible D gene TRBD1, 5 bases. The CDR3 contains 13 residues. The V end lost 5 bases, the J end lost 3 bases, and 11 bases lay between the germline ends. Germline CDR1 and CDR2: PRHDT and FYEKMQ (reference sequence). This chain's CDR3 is CASSQGRDYEQYF. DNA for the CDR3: TGTGCCAGCAGCCAGGGTCGTGACTACGAGCAGTACTTC.

CDR3 bases: TGTGCCAGTAGTCCCCCGGCTTCCCGGCAGTACTTC. Translation gives CASSPPASRQYF. The chain is built from TRBV19 and TRBJ2-7; no clear D. The germline gives CDR1 LNHDA, CDR2 SQIVND (reference sequence). The CDR3 contains 12 residues. Trimming stripped 5 bases from V and 9 bases from J, with 14 bases between.

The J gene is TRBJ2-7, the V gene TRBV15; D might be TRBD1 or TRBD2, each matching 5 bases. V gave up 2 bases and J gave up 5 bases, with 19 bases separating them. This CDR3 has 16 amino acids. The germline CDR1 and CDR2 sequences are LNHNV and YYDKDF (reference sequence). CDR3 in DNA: TGTGCCACCAGCAGACCTTCTATGGGACGAGGGAACGAGCAGTACTTC. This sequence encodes CATSRPSMGRGNEQYF.

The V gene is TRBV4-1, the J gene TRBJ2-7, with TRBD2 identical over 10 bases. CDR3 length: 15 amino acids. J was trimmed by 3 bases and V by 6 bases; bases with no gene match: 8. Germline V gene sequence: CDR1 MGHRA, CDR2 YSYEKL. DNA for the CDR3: TGCGCCAGCAGGGGAGGACTAGCGGATTTCTACGAGCAGTACTTC. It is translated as CASRGGLADFYEQYF.

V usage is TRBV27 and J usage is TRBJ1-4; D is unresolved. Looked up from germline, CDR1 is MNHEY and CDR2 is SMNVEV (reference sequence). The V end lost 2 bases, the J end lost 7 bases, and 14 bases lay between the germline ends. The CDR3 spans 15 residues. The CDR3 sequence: CASSLIWEGSEKLFF. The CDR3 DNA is TGTGCCAGCAGTTTAATTTGGGAGGGAAGTGAAAAACTGTTTTTT.

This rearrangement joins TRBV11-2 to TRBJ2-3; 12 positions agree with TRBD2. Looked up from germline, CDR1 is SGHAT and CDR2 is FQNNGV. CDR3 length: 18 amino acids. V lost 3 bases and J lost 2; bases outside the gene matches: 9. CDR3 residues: CASSFPTSGRFPTDTQYF. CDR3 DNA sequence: TGTGCCAGCAGCTTCCCGACTAGCGGGAGATTTCCCACAGATACGCAGTATTTT.

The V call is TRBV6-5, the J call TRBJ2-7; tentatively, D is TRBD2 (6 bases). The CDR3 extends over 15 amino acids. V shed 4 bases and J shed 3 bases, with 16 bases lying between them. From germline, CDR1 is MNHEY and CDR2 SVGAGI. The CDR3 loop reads CASSFYGTRLYEQYF. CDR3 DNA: TGTGCCAGCAGTTTCTACGGGACTCGCCTCTACGAGCAGTACTTC.

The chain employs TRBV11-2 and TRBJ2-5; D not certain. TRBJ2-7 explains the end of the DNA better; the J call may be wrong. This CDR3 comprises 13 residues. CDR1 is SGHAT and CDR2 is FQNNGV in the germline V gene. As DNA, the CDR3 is TGTGCCAGCATATCCAAGTTGGGCTACGAGCAGTACTTC. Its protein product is CASISKLGYEQYF.

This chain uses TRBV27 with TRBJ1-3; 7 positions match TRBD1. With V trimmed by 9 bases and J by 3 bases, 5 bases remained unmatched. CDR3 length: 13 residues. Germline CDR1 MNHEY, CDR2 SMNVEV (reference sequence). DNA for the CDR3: TGTGCCAGGGAGGGGGCGGATGGAAACACCATATATTTT. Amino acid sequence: CAREGADGNTIYF.

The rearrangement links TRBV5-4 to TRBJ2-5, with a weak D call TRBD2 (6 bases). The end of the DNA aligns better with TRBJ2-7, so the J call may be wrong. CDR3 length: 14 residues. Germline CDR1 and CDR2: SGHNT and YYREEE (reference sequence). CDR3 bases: TGTGCCAGCAGCTTGGAGGCGGGAACCTACGAGCAGTACTTC. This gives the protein CASSLEAGTYEQYF.

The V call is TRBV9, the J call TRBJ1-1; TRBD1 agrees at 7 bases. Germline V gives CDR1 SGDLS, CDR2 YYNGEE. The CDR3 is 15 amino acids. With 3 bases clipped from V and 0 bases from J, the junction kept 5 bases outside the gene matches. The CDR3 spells CASSASGGVNTEAFF. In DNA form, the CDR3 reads TGTGCCAGCAGCGCTTCAGGGGGTGTGAACACTGAAGCTTTCTTT.

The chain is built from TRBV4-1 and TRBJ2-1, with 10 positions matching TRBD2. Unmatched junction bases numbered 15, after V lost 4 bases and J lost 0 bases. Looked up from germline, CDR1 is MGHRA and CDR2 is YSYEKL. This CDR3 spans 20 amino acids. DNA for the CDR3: TGCGCCAGCAGCCTCTACCCCAGGCCTAGCGGGAGACTCTCCTACAATGAGCAGTTCTTC. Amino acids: CASSLYPRPSGRLSYNEQFF.

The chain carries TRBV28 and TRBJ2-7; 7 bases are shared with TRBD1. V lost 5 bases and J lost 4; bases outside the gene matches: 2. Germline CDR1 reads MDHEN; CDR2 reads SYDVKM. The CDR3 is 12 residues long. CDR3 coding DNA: TGTGCCAGCAGTGAGGACAGGTACGAGCAGTACTTC. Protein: CASSEDRYEQYF.

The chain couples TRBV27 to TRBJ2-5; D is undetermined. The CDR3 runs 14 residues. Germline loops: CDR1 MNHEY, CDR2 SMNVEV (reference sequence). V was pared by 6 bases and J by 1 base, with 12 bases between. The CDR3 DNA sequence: TGTGCCAGCAGCCATATTTCGACCCAAGAGACCCAGTACTTC. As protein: CASSHISTQETQYF.

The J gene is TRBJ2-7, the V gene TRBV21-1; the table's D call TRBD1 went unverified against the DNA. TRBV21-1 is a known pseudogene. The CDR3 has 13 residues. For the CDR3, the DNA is TGTGCCACCAGACAGGGGGCGCACCACGAGCAGTACTTC. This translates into CATRQGAHHEQYF.

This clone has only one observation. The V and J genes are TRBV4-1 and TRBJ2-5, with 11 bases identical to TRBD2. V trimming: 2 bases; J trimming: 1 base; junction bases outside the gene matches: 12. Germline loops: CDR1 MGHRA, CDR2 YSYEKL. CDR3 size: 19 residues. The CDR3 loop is CASSQMTGPTSGVQETQYF. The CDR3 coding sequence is TGCGCCAGCAGCCAAATGACAGGGCCGACTAGCGGGGTCCAAGAGACCCAGTACTTC.

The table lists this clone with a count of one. The CDR3 spells CASSPRTGTNYGYTF. The CDR3 bases are TGCGCCAGCAGCCCCCGGACAGGGACCAACTATGGCTACACCTTC. The genes are TRBV5-1 and TRBJ1-2, with 8 bases aligning to TRBD1. The CDR3 has 15 residues. Trimming removed 4 bases from V and 2 bases from J; junction bases left unmatched: 7. Per germline, CDR1 SGHRS and CDR2 YFSETQ.